This paragraph reports one TCR beta chain. Its antigen is not yet known. No much larger clone exists at a distance of one base, and base qualities are not known. This sample is drawn from a study of cytomegalovirus exposure and HLA in healthy donors listed by TCRdb under 2017. For the study in its entirety: An earlier analysis of several hundred of the donors reported more than 250 Gb of sequence data and some 120 million unique TCR beta sequences from 150 million to 200 million T cells. All discovery cohort repertoires had been generated on a single sequencing platform. Donor age, sex, ethnicity and CMV serostatus were compiled together with the repertoire data. A later analysis re-analyzed previously published TCR beta repertoires from 550 to 700 donors and added high-resolution HLA genotyping to study TCR occurrence patterns. Rather than drawing on any new phenotypic data, the later analysis identified candidate immune exposures from TCR beta sequences and the way those sequences occurred across donors. Genome-wide SNP genotypes for about three fifths of the roughly 700 donors were used in a later genetic analysis, which treated that subset as a discovery cohort. Among 300 to 500 genotyped donors of the cohort, an average of around 250,000 unique TCR beta nucleotide sequences was sequenced per donor, of which roughly 18% were non-productive. The aim of the study was to test whether cataloging public T cell receptors could identify signatures of past pathogen exposure. The study profiled the T cell repertoires of approximately 700 subjects by immunosequencing and related them to cytomegalovirus serostatus. Roughly 5 DR-DQ haplotypes were handled as single units for association and clustering, since linkage in the cohort was strong. To predict cytomegalovirus infection status, the study brought together high-throughput TCR immunosequencing, statistical association of individual TCRs with disease status, and machine learning. HLA typing included class I and class II loci at four-digit resolution. Of the roughly 430 genotyped donors, about 84% fell in the genetic ancestry cluster associated with self-reported Caucasian donors. The number of donors typed differed by locus, with roughly 620-630 for A, B, C, DRB1 and DQB1, around 500 for DQA1, over 600 for DPA1, and 400 to 490 for DPB1. Besides the first cohort of roughly 660 subjects, a separate validation cohort made up of 95 to 150 different subjects was used. To decide whether each TCR beta V gene segment behaved as functional or pseudogenic, an earlier analysis of 587 of the donors relied on high-throughput TCR beta sequencing. An early release that covered fewer than 800 HLA-typed donors contained about 300 gigabases of sequencing data and around 85 million unique TCR sequences. On the study overall, not on this receptor specifically: The authors suggested that the approach could potentially be generalized to other disease states and immunological phenotypes. Roughly uniform sequencing depth across donors was assumed in presence/absence analyses, although this assumption may not hold. According to a later analysis, TCR association rates differed among HLA loci, with DRB1 alleles showing the most associated TCRs and HLA-C alleles showing the fewest. Several of the top co-occurrence clusters appeared to be linked to parvovirus B19, influenza, CMV and Epstein-Barr virus, according to a later analysis. Because counts were too low, seventeen rarely observed V segments, including chromosome 9 orphons, were excluded from the earlier analysis of roughly 580 of the donors. According to a later genetic analysis, donors in an Asian-associated ancestry cluster had fewer N-insertions in productive TCRs than the approximately 670-donor mean. HLA typing was unavailable for some donors at each locus, so association tests used only the typed subset. Assigning TCR associations to individual alleles was difficult when HLA alleles, especially DR and DQ, strongly co-occurred. In this cohort, only TCR beta chains were sequenced, and detectable features were limited by the absence of alpha or paired-chain data. At a false discovery rate of 0.05, a later analysis linked around 17,000 TCR beta sequences to specific HLA alleles. A further reported finding was that TCR beta sequences accurately predicted the HLA-A and HLA-B alleles for most subjects in the first cohort. A later analysis found that HLA-associated TCR beta chains were more clonally expanded and had lower generation probabilities than equally common non-associated chains. According to a later analysis, most CMV-associated TCR beta chains appeared to be HLA-restricted, and the HLA associations seemed to be driven largely by CMV exposure. The study listed 150 to 200 TCR beta chains as associated with cytomegalovirus. The classifier was reported to diagnose cytomegalovirus status with high specificity and sensitivity in both the original and validation cohorts. A cluster of highly shared sequence variants was judged likely to represent a technical artifact of the sequencing pipeline. Most TCR sequences were observed very rarely across donors, whereas some public TCRs were present in many individuals. In an earlier analysis of fewer than 700 of the donors, most TCR beta V segments appeared in productive rearrangements about 87% or about 30% of the time, broadly matching IMGT annotations. An association between a missense DCLRE1C variant and V-gene and J-gene trimming of TCR beta chains was found in a later genetic analysis and replicated in an independent cohort. For the cohort, immune exposure information was limited to CMV serostatus. In vitro tests confirmed that a few of the cytomegalovirus-associated TCR beta chains recognize cytomegalovirus antigens. Linkage disequilibrium might explain the correlated functional status among segregating V segments, but an unknown experimental factor could not be ruled out.

The cohort was made up of roughly 670 healthy bone marrow donors. Cohort members were all nominally healthy when sampled, although unrecorded immune exposures were likely present. The donor was CMV seronegative and was included in the group of over 300 seronegative cohort members. A peripheral blood sample was provided by each donor, and peripheral blood mononuclear cells were used for TCR beta sequencing. The Qiagen DNeasy Blood Extraction Kit was used to extract genomic DNA from the blood cell samples. To prepare the library, the immunoSEQ multiplex PCR assay was applied. The multiplex PCR relied on a mix of 60 forward primers for TCR Vbeta segments and 13 reverse primers for TCR Jbeta segments. A multiplex PCR assay on genomic DNA amplified the CDR3 region of rearranged TCR beta genes. The amplified TCR beta libraries were sequenced on the Illumina HiSeq System as 87-base-pair reads. In the paper's pipeline: Across the 670 or so repertoires, a later analysis counted 78 million or so unique TCR beta chains, around 11 million of which were shared by at least two donors. A nearest-neighbor algorithm error-corrected the raw reads and collapsed the reads into unique sequences, merging closely related sequences to remove PCR and sequencing errors. V, D and J gene segments were assigned by aligning CDR3 sequences to IMGT reference sequences. For a sequence to be retained, a match of at least six nucleotides was required to both a V gene segment and a J gene segment. A rearrangement counted as productive if the CDR3 had no stop codons and remained in frame with V and J, and every other rearrangement counted as non-productive. Following IMGT convention, CDR3 was defined as the stretch from the second conserved V-encoded cysteine to the conserved J-encoded phenylalanine. In an earlier analysis of more than 550 of the donors, sequences lacking an unambiguous match to a single V gene segment were excluded. An earlier analysis of around 600 of the donors classified V segments as functional when productive rearrangements were above 56.7% and as segregating when the standard deviation between donors was above 5%. A statistical classification framework was built for diagnosing cytomegalovirus status from the catalog of TCR beta chain sequences. A later analysis assigned V and J genes by comparing TCR nucleotide sequences with IMGT/GENE-DB human TR gene sequences. A later analysis assigned CDR3 sequences and most-parsimonious VDJ recombination scenarios with the TCRdist pipeline. A later analysis defined each TCR beta chain by its CDR3 amino acid sequence plus V-gene family, and excluded reads lacking a unique V-gene family. In a later analysis, approximately 640 highly shared, low-generation-probability nucleotide sequences were removed to address suspected cross-contamination and a sequencing artifact. For each public chain, a later analysis derived a clonal expansion index from normalized ranks of inferred template counts within each repertoire. In a later analysis, generation probabilities were computed with a VDJ recombination model fitted to out-of-frame rearrangements, and the resulting probabilities were checked against IGoR. In a later analysis, hypergeometric tests were used to score TCR-TCR, TCR-HLA and TCR-CMV co-occurrence, with a repertoire-size bias correction applied to TCR pairs. In a later analysis, false discovery rates were estimated by permuting HLA or CMV assignments 20 times. In a later analysis, co-occurring TCRs were grouped using DBSCAN, with TCRdist sequence similarity added in when clustering inside HLA-allele-positive subsets. Repertoires with fewer than 30,000 or more than 120,000 public chains were left out of co-occurrence clustering, as were roughly five repertoires with anomalous nucleotide sharing. In its TCRdb copy, this immuneACCESS table keeps in-frame sequences only and misses some clones. Where compared with another copy, unresolved V genes explain less than half of these, and the others have no known cause. For V, J and clone size, that table is used; D and trimming come from the DNA. A total of over 140,000 clones appear in this sample, 80% of them only once. Of the sample, about 2.4% is held by the ten largest clones.

The TCR was taken from a man aged 50-59 years in good health and CMV-seronegative. Specimen: PBMCs.

The CDR3 reads CASSQDLAGETDTQYF. The nucleotide sequence reads as follows: TGTGCCAGCAGCCAAGATCTAGCGGGGGAAACAGATACGCAGTATTTT. Recombination connected TRBV4-2 to TRBJ2-3, with TRBD2 identical over 10 junction bases. The cysteine opens and the phenylalanine closes a CDR3 of 16 amino acids. Only CDR3 DNA is held: 48 bases, read in frame from base 1. Trimming leaves V shorter by 0 bases and J shorter by 3 bases, with the junction holding 3 bases beyond the gene matches. According to the germline V gene, CDR1 reads LGHNA and CDR2 reads YNFKEQ.